This is a list of T cell receptor beta chains from one sample in a study of response to subunit inactivated influenza vaccine. TCRdb ran MiXCR on the RT-PCR reads and lists one entry per CDR3 protein. The sample has 180,000 or so distinct CDR3 sequences; approximately 12% are singletons. The data were also submitted as part of a second study, on T cells expressing NK-cell markers.

Specimen: CD8+ T cells sorted from PBMCs, collected 11 to 12 days after vaccination. The source is a man in his fifties or sixties who received an inactivated influenza vaccine. Both conserved end residues are part of each CDR3. The order of the fields is clone size, V gene, J gene, D gene, CDR3 protein, CDR3 DNA. A D gene is named only where the DNA matches it firmly. For some rows the clone size is stated as once, few or many, or as a class when expanded; others skip it.

>NA|TRBV7-6|TRBJ2-7|TRBD2
CASSSFGTSGGSYEQYF
TGTGCCAGCAGCTCCTTCGGGACTAGCGGGGGCTCCTACGAGCAGTACTTC
>many|TRBV3-1|TRBJ2-7|NA
CASSQVTSVAEQYF
TGTGCCAGCAGCCAAGTGACTAGTGTCGCCGAGCAGTACTTC
>many|TRBV4-3|TRBJ2-7|NA
CASSQEKGLTYEQYF
TGCGCCAGCAGCCAAGAAAAGGGCCTAACCTACGAGCAGTACTTC
>NA|TRBV27|TRBJ2-2|NA
CASSWGATGELFF
TGTGCCAGCAGTTGGGGGGCAACCGGGGAGCTGTTTTTT
>many|TRBV12-3/TRBV12-4|TRBJ2-1|TRBD1
CASSFGTDYNEQFF
TGTGCCAGCAGTTTTGGGACAGACTACAATGAGCAGTTCTTC
>few|TRBV6-6|TRBJ2-5|TRBD1
CASRRQGRETQYF
TGTGCCAGCAGAAGACAGGGGAGAGAGACCCAGTACTTC
>NA|TRBV29-1|TRBJ2-1|TRBD2
CSVEGLAGDNEQFF
TGCAGCGTTGAGGGACTAGCGGGGGACAATGAGCAGTTCTTC
>many|TRBV5-1|TRBJ2-1|NA
CASSYRDVDEQFF
TGCGCCAGCAGCTACCGGGACGTCGATGAGCAGTTCTTC
>NA|TRBV4-1|TRBJ1-5|NA
CASSQDRAAWGNQPQHF
TGCGCCAGCAGCCAAGATCGGGCGGCCTGGGGCAATCAGCCCCAGCATTTT
>NA|TRBV6-8|TRBJ2-7|TRBD1
CASSWDRGRFYEQYF
TGTGCCAGCAGTTGGGACAGGGGGCGCTTCTACGAGCAGTACTTC
>many|TRBV6-5|TRBJ2-2|TRBD1
CASSSGTGGTGELFF
TGTGCCAGCAGTTCCGGGACAGGGGGCACCGGGGAGCTGTTTTTT
>NA|TRBV4-2|TRBJ2-7|TRBD2
CASSRILAGGSEQYF
TGTGCCAGCAGCCGCATACTAGCGGGAGGGAGCGAGCAGTACTTC
>many|TRBV28|TRBJ2-2|TRBD2
CASSFLAGNTGELFF
TGTGCCAGCAGTTTCCTAGCGGGGAACACCGGGGAGCTGTTTTTT
>many|TRBV25-1|TRBJ1-1|NA
CASTPGVMNTEAFF
TGTGCCAGCACCCCGGGGGTAATGAACACTGAAGCTTTCTTT
>NA|TRBV10-3|TRBJ2-7|TRBD1
CAISEAGTGTYEQYF
TGTGCCATCAGTGAAGCCGGGACAGGTACCTACGAGCAGTACTTC
>NA|TRBV2|TRBJ1-4|TRBD1
CASMTGYATNEKLFF
TGTGCCAGCATGACAGGGTATGCAACTAATGAAAAACTGTTTTTT
>few|TRBV7-8|TRBJ2-6|NA
CASSLPPSGGANVLTF
TGTGCCAGCAGTCTCCCCCCTTCGGGGGGGGCCAACGTCCTGACTTTC
>many|TRBV4-1|TRBJ2-1|TRBD2
CASSQVTSGAVSVF
TGCGCCAGCAGCCAAGTTACTAGCGGGGCCGTCTCGGTCTTC
>few|TRBV20-1|TRBJ2-3|NA
CSLPLVSAGTDTQYF
TGCAGCCTACCCCTTGTATCTGCGGGAACAGATACGCAGTATTTT
>few|TRBV6-5|TRBJ1-2|NA
CASSYSKGTLYGYTF
TGTGCCAGCAGTTACTCGAAAGGAACCCTCTATGGCTACACCTTC
>NA|TRBV19|TRBJ2-5|NA
CASSSYNFDGFSKETQYF
TGTGCCAGTAGTTCATACAACTTCGACGGGTTTAGTAAAGAGACCCAGTACTTC
>few|TRBV7-9|TRBJ2-2|TRBD2
CASSPTSGGAFGELFF
TGTGCCAGCAGCCCGACTAGCGGGGGGGCGTTCGGGGAGCTGTTTTTT
>few|TRBV5-5|TRBJ2-5|NA
CASSLFQDQETQYF
TGTGCCAGCAGCTTGTTTCAGGATCAAGAGACCCAGTACTTC
>many|TRBV10-3|TRBJ2-7|NA
CAISSVGEQYF
TGTGCCATCAGCAGCGTGGGCGAGCAGTACTTC
>NA|TRBV6-2/TRBV6-3|TRBJ2-1|NA
CASNAGTPYNEQFF
TGTGCCAGCAACGCCGGGACACCATACAATGAGCAGTTCTTC
>many|TRBV11-1|TRBJ1-2|TRBD1
CASSYRTGDFVDGYTF
TGTGCCAGCAGCTACCGGACAGGGGATTTCGTGGATGGCTACACCTTC
>NA|TRBV13|TRBJ2-1|TRBD2
CASSVLAGGPYNEQFF
TGTGCCAGCAGCGTCCTAGCGGGGGGGCCCTACAATGAGCAGTTCTTC
>few|TRBV12-3/TRBV12-4|TRBJ2-5|NA
CASSLSGGPQETQYF
TGTGCCAGCAGTTTAAGCGGCGGGCCCCAAGAGACCCAGTACTTC
>few|TRBV6-5|TRBJ1-6|NA
CASSYKDPANSPLHF
TGTGCCAGCAGTTACAAAGACCCGGCGAATTCACCCCTCCACTTT
>NA|TRBV15|TRBJ1-1|NA
CATRAGENTEAFF
TGTGCCACCAGGGCAGGGGAGAACACTGAAGCTTTCTTT
>many|TRBV12-3/TRBV12-4|TRBJ2-5|NA
CASTSSLGTQYF
TGTGCCAGCACCTCTAGTTTGGGGACCCAGTACTTC
>few|TRBV6-2/TRBV6-3|TRBJ2-1|NA
CASSYLGQYNEQFF
TGTGCCAGCAGTTACTTAGGCCAGTACAATGAGCAGTTCTTC
>NA|TRBV4-3|TRBJ2-5|TRBD1
CASSPDRDQGETQYF
TGCGCCAGCAGCCCGGACAGGGATCAAGGGGAGACCCAGTACTTC
>few|TRBV9|TRBJ1-2|NA
CASSVEVVPLDGYTF
TGTGCCAGCAGCGTAGAAGTGGTTCCCCTGGATGGCTACACCTTC
>few|TRBV7-9|TRBJ2-7|NA
CASSFRDLAYEQYF
TGTGCCAGCAGCTTCCGTGATTTGGCCTACGAGCAGTACTTC
>NA|TRBV20-1|TRBJ1-2|NA
CSGGPQADENYGYTF
TGCAGTGGGGGGCCTCAGGCGGACGAAAATTATGGCTACACCTTC
>NA|TRBV12-3/TRBV12-4|TRBJ2-5|NA
CASSLVGPETQYF
TGTGCCAGCAGTTTAGTAGGGCCAGAGACCCAGTACTTC
>NA|TRBV6-2/TRBV6-3|TRBJ1-1|TRBD1
CASSKPGQAAQAFF
TGTGCCAGCAGTAAACCGGGACAGGCGGCACAAGCTTTCTTT
>NA|TRBV20-1|TRBJ1-1|TRBD1
CSVLDRGNTEAFF
TGCAGTGTTCTGGACAGGGGGAACACTGAAGCTTTCTTT
>many|TRBV20-1|TRBJ1-6|NA
CSARPADWDNSPLHF
TGCAGTGCTAGACCGGCGGACTGGGATAATTCACCCCTCCACTTT
>few|TRBV5-1|TRBJ2-3|NA
CASSLVASESTDTQYF
TGCGCCAGCAGCTTGGTAGCGAGCGAGAGCACAGATACGCAGTATTTT
>few|TRBV7-8|TRBJ2-5|NA
CASSSRGGGTEETQYF
TGTGCCAGCAGCTCAAGGGGGGGTGGGACAGAGGAGACCCAGTACTTC
>few|TRBV3-1|TRBJ2-1|NA
CASSRKGMGYNEQFF
TGTGCCAGCAGCCGGAAGGGGATGGGGTACAATGAGCAGTTCTTC
>NA|TRBV14|TRBJ2-4|NA
CASSNDREETKNIQYF
TGTGCCAGCAGCAACGACAGGGAGGAGACCAAAAACATTCAGTACTTC
>many|TRBV7-9|TRBJ2-7|NA
CASSPHRRVREGEQYF
TGTGCCAGCAGCCCCCACAGGCGGGTAAGAGAGGGCGAGCAGTACTTC
>NA|TRBV12-3/TRBV12-4|TRBJ2-1|NA
CASSTWAGSDNEQFF
TGTGCCAGCAGTACCTGGGCAGGCAGCGACAATGAGCAGTTCTTC
>few|TRBV19|TRBJ1-5|NA
CASKRGLGNQPQHF
TGTGCCAGTAAAAGGGGCCTTGGCAATCAGCCCCAGCATTTT